This is a list of T cell receptor beta chains from one sample in a study of cytotoxic CD8 clonotypes in ibrutinib-treated CLL. Libraries were prepared by immunoSEQ multiplex PCR; TCRdb keeps only in-frame clonotypes and omits some of them. The data show approximately 340,000 clones, 67% seen once. The sample consisted of PBMCs, taken after 36 months of ibrutinib treatment. The receptors here all came from a human donor with chronic lymphocytic leukemia. Each CDR3 is given with its conserved first and last residue. The order of the fields is V gene, clone size, J gene, D gene, CDR3 protein, CDR3 DNA. D genes are given only for firm matches. The size field is filled for only some rows; it gives once, few, many or a size class.

>TRBV5-1|few|TRBJ1-3|.
CASSLQGISGNTIYF
TGCGCCAGCAGTCTTCAGGGGATCTCTGGAAACACCATATATTTT
>TRBV10-3|.|TRBJ2-3|TRBD2
CAISGEREGNTDTQYF
TGTGCCATCAGTGGGGAGCGGGAGGGAAACACAGATACGCAGTATTTT
>TRBV11-3|.|TRBJ1-2|.
CASSLRGGDGYTF
TGTGCCAGCAGCTTAAGGGGCGGGGATGGCTACACCTTC
>TRBV19|once|TRBJ2-7|TRBD2
CASSRGGGGYEQYF
TGTGCCAGTAGTAGGGGGGGAGGAGGCTACGAGCAGTACTTC
>TRBV5-1|few|TRBJ2-7|TRBD1
CASSPTGVKTYEQYF
TGCGCCAGCAGCCCGACAGGGGTGAAGACCTACGAGCAGTACTTC
>TRBV7-6|.|TRBJ2-2|TRBD1
CASSPGTGGGGELFF
TGTGCCAGCAGCCCAGGGACAGGGGGCGGCGGGGAGCTGTTTTTT
>TRBV10-3|.|TRBJ1-1|.
CATKAAGESRTEAFF
TGTGCCACCAAGGCAGCGGGCGAGAGTAGGACTGAAGCTTTCTTT
>TRBV7-6|.|TRBJ2-5|TRBD1
CASSFGQGGETQYF
TGTGCCAGCAGCTTTGGACAGGGGGGAGAGACCCAGTACTTC
>TRBV29-1|.|TRBJ1-1|TRBD1
CSVEQQGARNTEAFF
TGCAGCGTTGAACAACAGGGGGCTCGAAACACTGAAGCTTTCTTT
>TRBV2|once|TRBJ1-6|.
CASIGGGSYNSPLHF
TGTGCCAGCATAGGGGGGGGTTCCTATAATTCACCCCTCCACTTT
>TRBV5-1|.|TRBJ2-2|.
CASSPKGTGELFF
TGCGCCAGCAGCCCGAAGGGGACGGGGGAGCTGTTTTTT
>TRBV19|few|TRBJ1-2|TRBD1
CATRGTGGSRGYTF
TGTGCCACCCGTGGGACAGGGGGCTCGCGGGGCTACACCTTC
>TRBV18|few|TRBJ1-1|.
CASSPLDSRDEAFF
TGTGCCAGCTCACCACTGGACAGCCGGGATGAAGCTTTCTTT
>TRBV4-1|once|TRBJ2-3|TRBD2
CASSQHLAGGPLTDTQYF
TGCGCCAGCAGCCAGCATCTAGCGGGGGGGCCATTGACAGATACGCAGTATTTT
>TRBV19|.|TRBJ2-5|TRBD1
CASSIRGPQGVQTQYF
TGTGCCAGTAGTATCAGGGGGCCACAGGGAGTACAGACCCAGTACTTC